One and the same sample provided the 8 T cell receptor beta chains below, sequenced in a study of T-cell reconstitution after alpha-beta-depleted transplantation in children. Preparing the TCRbeta library involved the use of unique molecular identifiers. TCRdb independently ran MiXCR on the PCR reads; one entry per CDR3 protein. The sample holds 98,000 or so distinct CDR3 sequences; more than 20% are singletons and the top ten take about a fifth. The sequencing used PBMCs, collected before TCRalphabeta/CD19-depleted stem cell transplant. These TCRs come from a boy younger than 10 with acute lymphoblastic leukemia, due to receive a stem cell transplant.

The chain is built from TRBV5-1 and TRBJ2-1; 10 bases map to TRBD2. V lost 0 bases and J lost 6; bases outside the gene matches: 6. CDR3 size: 16 residues. Germline V gives CDR1 SGHRS, CDR2 YFSETQ. The chain's CDR3 is CASSLGYLAGVNEQFF. Written as DNA, the CDR3 is TGCGCCAGCAGCTTGGGTTACCTAGCGGGAGTCAATGAGCAGTTCTTC.

This clonotype was recorded a few times. V usage is TRBV10-3 and J usage is TRBJ2-1; D gene unclear. The V gene lost 0 bases and the J gene lost 7 bases, with 4 bases spanning the gap. Germline CDR1 is ENHRY and CDR2 is SYGVKD. The CDR3 extends over 12 amino acids. Here the CDR3 reads CAISESGNEQFF. CDR3 nucleotide sequence: TGTGCCATCAGTGAGTCGGGGAATGAGCAGTTCTTC.

The chain couples TRBV3-1 to TRBJ2-1; 7 positions agree with TRBD2. This CDR3 is 17 amino acids long. Trimming cost V 0 bases and J 8 bases; bases outside gene matches: 13. Germline CDR1 LGHDT, CDR2 YNNKEL (reference sequence). This chain's CDR3 is CASSQDVASGGAHEQFF. The CDR3 DNA reads TGTGCCAGCAGCCAAGATGTGGCTAGCGGAGGGGCCCATGAGCAGTTCTTC.

This clonotype occurred many times. This chain joins TRBV6-1 and TRBJ2-7; D remains unclear. The CDR3 has 15 amino acids. Looked up from germline, CDR1 is MNHNS and CDR2 is SASEGT. Trimming pared 2 bases from V and 4 bases from J, leaving 15 bases between. CDR3 amino acids: CASSEWHSELYEQYF. The CDR3 nucleotides are TGTGCCAGCAGTGAATGGCACTCGGAGCTTTACGAGCAGTACTTC.

This chain joins TRBV29-1 and TRBJ1-2; no firm D call. The CDR3 loop spans 13 amino acids. V lost 3 bases to trimming and J lost 2 bases, with 10 bases between them. The V gene's germline CDR1 is SQVTM and CDR2 ANQGSEA. Written as DNA, the CDR3 is TGCAGCGTTGACGAGGACGGCAACTATGGCTACACCTTC. Its translation is CSVDEDGNYGYTF.

This chain connects TRBV27 to TRBJ1-1; TRBD1 agrees at 8 bases. CDR1 MNHEY and CDR2 SMNVEV come from the germline V gene (reference sequence). V dropped 3 bases and J dropped 3; count of bases not matched to a gene: 3. There are 14 residues in the CDR3. The CDR3 sequence: CASSFSTGDTEAFF. In DNA, the CDR3 is TGTGCCAGCAGTTTTTCGACAGGGGACACTGAAGCTTTCTTT.

This clonotype was recorded many times. One end of the junction varies from germline; a read error may be responsible. V usage is TRBV5-1 and J usage is TRBJ2-1; unclear D gene. The germline V gene has CDR1 SGHRS and CDR2 YFSETQ. The CDR3 totals 11 residues. The CDR3 DNA reads TGTGCCAGCAGCTCCTACAATGAGCAGTTCTTC. It codes for CASSSYNEQFF. Full variable domain (remainder filled in from reference TRBV5-1 and TRBJ2-1): KAGVTQTPRYLIKTRGQQVTLSCSPISGHRSVSWYQQTPGQGLQFLFEYFSETQRNKGNFPGRFSGRQFSNSRSEMNVSTLELGDSALYLCASSSYNEQFFGPGTRLTVL.

This sequence joins TRBV18 and TRBJ1-4; TRBD1 agrees at 7 bases. CDR1 is KGHSH, CDR2 LQKENI, per germline. There are 14 residues in the CDR3. After removal of 6 bases from V and 6 bases from J, the junction contained 7 bases not matched to a gene. CDR3: CASSSSGQDEKLFF. The CDR3 nucleotides read TGTGCCAGCTCGTCCTCAGGACAGGATGAAAAACTGTTTTTT.